The rows below give T cell receptor beta chains drawn from one sample of a study of beta chain features in type 1 diabetes. Profiling relied on immunoSEQ multiplex PCR, and the TCRdb table lists in-frame clones only, not all of them. Here the sample spans 450,000 or so clones, 10% to 12% being singletons. Specimen: naive CD4+ T cells from blood. These receptor sequences come from a woman aged 18-29 years in good health. Each CDR3 is given with its conserved first and last residue.

v_gene,j_gene,CDR3aa
TRBV7-7,TRBJ2-1,CASSKDRVGDEQFF
TRBV28,TRBJ1-6,CASSLATRGLHF
TRBV5-1,TRBJ2-2,CASSLVSLRELFF
TRBV19,TRBJ2-3,CASTRTLTDTQYF
TRBV28,TRBJ1-5,CASSFVGQPQHF
TRBV28,TRBJ1-1,CASSLGWNTEAFF
TRBV7-2,TRBJ2-3,CASRTTDTQYF
TRBV7-2,TRBJ1-2,CASSEDRNYGYTF
TRBV27,TRBJ2-3,CASSPPQVTDTQYF
TRBV29-1,TRBJ2-3,CSGGGRLGRTDTQYF
TRBV28,TRBJ1-1,CASSLPGTGGWTEAFF
TRBV4-3,TRBJ2-2,CASSHTGQNGELFF
TRBV11-2,TRBJ2-2,CASSFLQAHTGELFF
TRBV4-1,TRBJ2-5,CASSPGQRQETQYF
TRBV7-7,TRBJ2-7,CASSLSLAGGNRYYEQYF